This TCR beta chain appears in the sequencing data of a study of response to subunit inactivated influenza vaccine. The study's findings and limits: Each seasonal influenza vaccination, the authors suggested, recruits few new T cells.

This clonotype came up many times. What it binds is not known. MiXCR, applied by TCRdb to the RT-PCR reads, yields one record per CDR3 protein. Of approximately 530,000 distinct CDR3 sequences in the sample, approximately 12% were seen once. The CDR3 is 15 amino acids. V was pared by 4 bases and J by 3 bases, with 18 bases between. Looked up from germline, CDR1 is SQVTM and CDR2 is ANQGSEA. This sequence was found in a man aged 50 or older who received an inactivated influenza vaccine. The J gene is TRBJ2-5, the V gene TRBV29-1; tentative D call: TRBD2 (6 bases). This specimen consisted of PBMCs from blood, obtained 45 days after vaccination. The CDR3 DNA reads TGCAGCGTTGTAAGGGGTCTTAGCGGAAAAGAGACCCAGTACTTC. This sequence encodes CSVVRGLSGKETQYF.